The clone carrying this TCR beta chain was seen ten or more times. Its specificity is not known. Researchers took RNA transcripts and amplified the TCR beta CDR3 regions from them. When the TCR CDR3 underwent first-round RT-PCR, the HTBI primer set was used. TCRdb reprocessed the multiplex PCR reads with MiXCR, giving one entry per CDR3 protein. The sample consists of hundreds of thousands of distinct CDR3 sequences, around 20% of them appearing once. Uncontrolled infection, other autoimmune disease, pregnancy or lactation excluded patients. The sample comes from a study of T cells in Graves' hyperthyroidism and ophthalmopathy. Notes on the study in general: A 13 V-J model separated ophthalmopathy from stable hyperthyroidism.

CDR1 is KGHSH, CDR2 LQKENI, per germline. There are 15 residues in the CDR3. After removal of 2 bases from V and 7 bases from J, the junction contained 4 bases not matched to a gene. The sequence derives from a woman in her forties or fifties with Graves' hyperthyroidism that later progressed to Graves' ophthalmopathy. The chain carries TRBV18 and TRBJ1-5; the match to TRBD1 covers 11 bases. The sequencing sample was made of blood. The DNA for the CDR3 is TGTGCCAGCTCACCAGGACAGGGGGCTCGACAGCCCCAGCATTTT. This gives the protein CASSPGQGARQPQHF.